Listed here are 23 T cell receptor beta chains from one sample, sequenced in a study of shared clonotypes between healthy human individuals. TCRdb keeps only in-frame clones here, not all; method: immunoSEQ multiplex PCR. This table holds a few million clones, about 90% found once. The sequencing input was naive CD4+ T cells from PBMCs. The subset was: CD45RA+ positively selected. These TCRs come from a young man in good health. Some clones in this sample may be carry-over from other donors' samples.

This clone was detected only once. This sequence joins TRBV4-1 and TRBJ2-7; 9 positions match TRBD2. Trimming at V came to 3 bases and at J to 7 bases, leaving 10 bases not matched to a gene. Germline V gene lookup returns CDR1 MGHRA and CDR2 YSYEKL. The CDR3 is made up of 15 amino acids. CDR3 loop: CASSQRAGGPNEQYF. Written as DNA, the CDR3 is TGCGCCAGCAGCCAGCGAGCGGGAGGACCGAATGAGCAGTACTTC.

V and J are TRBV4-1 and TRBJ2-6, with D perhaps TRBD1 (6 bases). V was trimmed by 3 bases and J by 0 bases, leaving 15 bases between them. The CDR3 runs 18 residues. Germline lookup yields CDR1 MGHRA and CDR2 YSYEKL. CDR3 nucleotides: TGCGCCAGCAGCCAGGTACAGGGAAAGGGCTCTGGGGCCAACGTCCTGACTTTC. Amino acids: CASSQVQGKGSGANVLTF.

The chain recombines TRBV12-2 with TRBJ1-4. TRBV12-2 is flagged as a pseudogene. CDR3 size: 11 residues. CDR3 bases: TGTGCAAGTCGCTCCGGACGAAAACTGTTTTTT. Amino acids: CASRSGRKLFF.

CDR3 coding DNA: TGTGCCAGCAGCCCCCGGGAGGGGGCCGGGGATGAAAAACTGTTTTTT. This sequence encodes CASSPREGAGDEKLFF. V is TRBV9 and J is TRBJ1-4; TRBD1 matches at 7 bases. Germline V gene lookup returns CDR1 SGDLS and CDR2 YYNGEE. The J segment lost 6 bases and the V segment lost 4 bases, leaving 12 bases of the junction unmatched. The CDR3 runs 16 residues.

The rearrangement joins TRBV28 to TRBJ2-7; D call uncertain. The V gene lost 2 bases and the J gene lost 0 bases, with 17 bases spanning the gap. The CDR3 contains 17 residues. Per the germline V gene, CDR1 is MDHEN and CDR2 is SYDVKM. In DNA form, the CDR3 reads TGTGCCAGCAGTTTAACGTGGCAGCCTAAGAGCTCCTACGAGCAGTACTTC. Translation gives CASSLTWQPKSSYEQYF.

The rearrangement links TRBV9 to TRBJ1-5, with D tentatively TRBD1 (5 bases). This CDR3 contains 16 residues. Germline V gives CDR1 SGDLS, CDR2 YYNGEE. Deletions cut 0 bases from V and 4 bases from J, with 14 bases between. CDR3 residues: CASSVDRGQWNQPQHF. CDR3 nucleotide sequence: TGTGCCAGCAGCGTAGACCGGGGCCAATGGAATCAGCCCCAGCATTTT.

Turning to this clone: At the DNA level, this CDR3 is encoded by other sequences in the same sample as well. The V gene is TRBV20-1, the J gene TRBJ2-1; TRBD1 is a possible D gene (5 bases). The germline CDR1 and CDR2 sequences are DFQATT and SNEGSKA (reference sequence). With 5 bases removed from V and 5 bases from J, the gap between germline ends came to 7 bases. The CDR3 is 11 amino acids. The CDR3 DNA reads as TGCAGTGCTGGGGCCCACAATGAGCAGTTCTTC. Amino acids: CSAGAHNEQFF.

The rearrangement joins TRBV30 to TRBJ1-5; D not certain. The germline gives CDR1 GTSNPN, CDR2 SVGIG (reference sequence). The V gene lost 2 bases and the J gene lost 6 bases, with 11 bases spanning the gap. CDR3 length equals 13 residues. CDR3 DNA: TGTGCCTGGAGTCCGGACCCTCGTCAGCCCCAGCATTTT. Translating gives CAWSPDPRQPQHF. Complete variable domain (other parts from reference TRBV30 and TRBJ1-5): SQTIHQWPATLVQPVGSPLSLECTVEGTSNPNLYWYRQAAGRGLQLLFYSVGIGQISSEVPQNLSASRPQDRQFILSSKKLLLSDSGFYLCAWSPDPRQPQHFGDGTRLSIL.

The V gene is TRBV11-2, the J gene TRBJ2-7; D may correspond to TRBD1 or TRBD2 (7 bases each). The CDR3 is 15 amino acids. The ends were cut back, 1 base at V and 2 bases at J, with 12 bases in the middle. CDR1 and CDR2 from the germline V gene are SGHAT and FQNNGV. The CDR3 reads CASSLVQGGTYEQYF. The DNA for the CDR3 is TGTGCCAGCAGCTTAGTGCAGGGGGGGACCTACGAGCAGTACTTC.

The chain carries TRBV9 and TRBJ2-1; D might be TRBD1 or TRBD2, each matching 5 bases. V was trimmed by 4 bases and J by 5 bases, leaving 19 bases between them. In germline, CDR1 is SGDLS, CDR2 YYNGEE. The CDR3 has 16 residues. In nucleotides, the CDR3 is TGTGCCAGCAGCCTTAACCGGGACGGACGGAACAATGAGCAGTTCTTC. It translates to CASSLNRDGRNNEQFF.

The CDR3 DNA is TGTGCCAGCAGTTCGGTTGCCTACGAGCAGTACTTC. Its translation: CASSSVAYEQYF. The chain joins TRBV28 to TRBJ2-7; no clear D. The CDR3 totals 12 residues. Deletions cut 4 bases from V and 2 bases from J, with 6 bases between. Germline V lookup: CDR1 MDHEN, CDR2 SYDVKM.

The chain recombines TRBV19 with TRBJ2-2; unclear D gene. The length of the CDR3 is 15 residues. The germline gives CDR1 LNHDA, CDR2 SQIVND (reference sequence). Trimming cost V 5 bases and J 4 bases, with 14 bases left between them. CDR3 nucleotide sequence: TGTGCCAGTAGTTATTGGTTCCCCATCACCGGGGAGCTGTTTTTT. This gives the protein CASSYWFPITGELFF.

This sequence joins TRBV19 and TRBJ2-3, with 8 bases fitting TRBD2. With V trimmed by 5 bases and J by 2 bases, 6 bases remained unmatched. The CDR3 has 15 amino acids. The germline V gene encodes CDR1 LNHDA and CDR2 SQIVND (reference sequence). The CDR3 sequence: CASSFTSGTTDTQYF. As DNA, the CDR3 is TGTGCCAGTAGTTTCACTAGCGGAACCACAGATACGCAGTATTTT. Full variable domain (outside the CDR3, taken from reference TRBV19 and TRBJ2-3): DGGITQSPKYLFRKEGQNVTLSCEQNLNHDAMYWYRQDPGQGLRLIYYSQIVNDFQKGDIAEGYSVSREKKESFPLTVTSAQKNPTAFYLCASSFTSGTTDTQYFGPGTRLTVL.

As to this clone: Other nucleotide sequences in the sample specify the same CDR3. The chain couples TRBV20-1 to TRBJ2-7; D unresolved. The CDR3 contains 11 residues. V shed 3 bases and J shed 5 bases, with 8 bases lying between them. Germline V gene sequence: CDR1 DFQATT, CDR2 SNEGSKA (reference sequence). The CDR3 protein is CSASPGDEQYF. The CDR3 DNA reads TGCAGTGCTAGTCCTGGGGACGAGCAGTACTTC.

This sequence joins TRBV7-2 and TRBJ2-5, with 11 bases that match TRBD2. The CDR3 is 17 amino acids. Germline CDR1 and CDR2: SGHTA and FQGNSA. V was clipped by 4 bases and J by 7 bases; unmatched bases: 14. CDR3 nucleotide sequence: TGTGCCAGCAGCTCCTCCCTTTCTAGCGGGAGGAGTCTGACCCAGTACTTC. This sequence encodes CASSSSLSSGRSLTQYF.

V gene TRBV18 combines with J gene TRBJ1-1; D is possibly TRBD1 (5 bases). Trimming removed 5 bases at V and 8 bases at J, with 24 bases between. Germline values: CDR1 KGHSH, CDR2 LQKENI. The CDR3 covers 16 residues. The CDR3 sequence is CASSLQGGGGTMEAFF. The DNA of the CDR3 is TGTGCCAGCTCATTGCAGGGTGGCGGGGGGACTATGGAAGCTTTCTTT.

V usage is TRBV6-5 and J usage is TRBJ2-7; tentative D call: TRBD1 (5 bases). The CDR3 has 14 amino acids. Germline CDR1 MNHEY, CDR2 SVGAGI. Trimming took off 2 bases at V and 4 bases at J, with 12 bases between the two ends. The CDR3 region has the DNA TGTGCCAGCAGTTACACCCGACAGTTATACGAGCAGTACTTC. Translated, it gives CASSYTRQLYEQYF.

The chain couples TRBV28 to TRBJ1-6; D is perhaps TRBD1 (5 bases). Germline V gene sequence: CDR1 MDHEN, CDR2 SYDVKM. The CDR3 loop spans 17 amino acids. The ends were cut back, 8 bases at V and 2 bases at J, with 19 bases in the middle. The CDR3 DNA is TGTGCCAGCCGCGAGGAGGGAAGGGGAACCTATAATTCACCCCTCCACTTT. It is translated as CASREEGRGTYNSPLHF.

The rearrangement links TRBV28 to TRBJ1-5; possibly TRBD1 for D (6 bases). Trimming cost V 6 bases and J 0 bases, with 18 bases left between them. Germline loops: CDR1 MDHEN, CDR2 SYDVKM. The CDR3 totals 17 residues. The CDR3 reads CASSQPRTVYSNQPQHF. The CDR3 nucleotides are TGTGCCAGCAGCCAACCCCGGACAGTTTATAGCAATCAGCCCCAGCATTTT.

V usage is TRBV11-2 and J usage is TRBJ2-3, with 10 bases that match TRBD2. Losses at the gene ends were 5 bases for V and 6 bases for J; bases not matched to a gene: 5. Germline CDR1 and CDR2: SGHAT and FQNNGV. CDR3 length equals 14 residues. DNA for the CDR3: TGTGCCAGCAGCGCGGGACTAGCGTCGGATACGCAGTATTTT. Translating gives CASSAGLASDTQYF.

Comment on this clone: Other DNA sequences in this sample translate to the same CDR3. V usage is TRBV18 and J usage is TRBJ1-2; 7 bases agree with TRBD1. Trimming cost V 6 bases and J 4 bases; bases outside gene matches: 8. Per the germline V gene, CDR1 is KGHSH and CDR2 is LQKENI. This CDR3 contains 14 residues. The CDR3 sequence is CASSRDRLTYGYTF. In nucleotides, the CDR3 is TGTGCCAGCTCCAGGGACAGACTTACCTATGGCTACACCTTC.

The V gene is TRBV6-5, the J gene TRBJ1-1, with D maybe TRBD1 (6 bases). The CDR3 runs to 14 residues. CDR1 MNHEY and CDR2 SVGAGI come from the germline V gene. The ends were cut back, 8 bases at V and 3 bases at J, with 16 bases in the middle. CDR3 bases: TGTGCCAGCCTCAGGGACATAAGTCACACTGAAGCTTTCTTT. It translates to CASLRDISHTEAFF.

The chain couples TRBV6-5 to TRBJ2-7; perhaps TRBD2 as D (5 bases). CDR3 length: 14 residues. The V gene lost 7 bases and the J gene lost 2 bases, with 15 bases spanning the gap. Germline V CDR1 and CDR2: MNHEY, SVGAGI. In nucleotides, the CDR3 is TGTGCCAGCAACTATATAGCGAGACCCTACGAGCAGTACTTC. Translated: CASNYIARPYEQYF.